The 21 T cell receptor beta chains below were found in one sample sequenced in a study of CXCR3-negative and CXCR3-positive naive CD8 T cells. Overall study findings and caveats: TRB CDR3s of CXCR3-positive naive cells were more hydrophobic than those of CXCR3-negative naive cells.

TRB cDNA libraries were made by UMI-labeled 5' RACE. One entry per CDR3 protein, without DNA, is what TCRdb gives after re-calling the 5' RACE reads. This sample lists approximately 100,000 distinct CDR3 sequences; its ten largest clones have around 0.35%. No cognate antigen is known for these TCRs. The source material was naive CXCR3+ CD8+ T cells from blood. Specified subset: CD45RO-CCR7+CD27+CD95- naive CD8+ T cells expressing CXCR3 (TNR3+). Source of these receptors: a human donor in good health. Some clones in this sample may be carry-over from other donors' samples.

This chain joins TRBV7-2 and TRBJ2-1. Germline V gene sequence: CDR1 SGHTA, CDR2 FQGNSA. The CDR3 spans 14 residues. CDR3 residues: CASSLMSSYNEQFF. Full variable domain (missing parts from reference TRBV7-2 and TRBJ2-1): GAGVSQSPSNKVTEKGKDVELRCDPISGHTALYWYRQSLGQGLEFLIYFQGNSAPDKSGLPSDRFSAERTGGSVSTLTIQRTQQEDSAVYLCASSLMSSYNEQFFGPGTRLTVL.

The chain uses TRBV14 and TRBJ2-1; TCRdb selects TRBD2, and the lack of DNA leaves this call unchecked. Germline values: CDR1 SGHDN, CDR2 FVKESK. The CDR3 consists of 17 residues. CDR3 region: CASSQGRAGGHGNEQFF.

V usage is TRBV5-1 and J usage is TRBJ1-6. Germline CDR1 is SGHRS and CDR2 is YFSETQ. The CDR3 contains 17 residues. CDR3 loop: CASSLVVGVGWNSPLHF.

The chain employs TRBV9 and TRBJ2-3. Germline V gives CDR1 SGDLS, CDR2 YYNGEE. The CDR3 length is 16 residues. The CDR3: CASSVAVKGFADTQYF.

The CDR3 spells CASSPTGAGGTDTQYF. The chain links TRBV18 to TRBJ2-3; TCRdb's assignment of TRBD1 cannot be checked, as there is no DNA. The CDR3 runs to 16 residues. CDR1 is KGHSH, CDR2 LQKENI, per germline. Supplemented by reference TRBV18 and TRBJ2-3, the full variable domain reads NAGVMQNPRHLVRRRGQEARLRCSPMKGHSHVYWYRQLPEEGLKFMVYLQKENIIDESGMPKERFSAEFPKEGPSILRIQQVVRGDSAAYFCASSPTGAGGTDTQYFGPGTRLTVL.

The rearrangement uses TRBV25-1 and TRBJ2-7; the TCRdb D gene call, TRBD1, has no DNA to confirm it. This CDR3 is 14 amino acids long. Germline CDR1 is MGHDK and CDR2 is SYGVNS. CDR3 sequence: CASSSWGQFYEQYF.

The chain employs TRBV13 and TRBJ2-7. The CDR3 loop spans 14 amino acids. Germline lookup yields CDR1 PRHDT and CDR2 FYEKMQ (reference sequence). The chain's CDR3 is CASSFNSHPYEQYF.

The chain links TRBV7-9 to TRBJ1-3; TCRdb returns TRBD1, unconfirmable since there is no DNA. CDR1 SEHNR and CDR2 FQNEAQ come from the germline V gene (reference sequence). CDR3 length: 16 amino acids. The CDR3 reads CASSLARDSSGNTIYF.

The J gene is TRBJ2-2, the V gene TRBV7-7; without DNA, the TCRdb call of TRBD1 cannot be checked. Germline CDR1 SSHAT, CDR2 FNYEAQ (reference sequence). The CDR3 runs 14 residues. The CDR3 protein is CASSSTGRTGELFF.

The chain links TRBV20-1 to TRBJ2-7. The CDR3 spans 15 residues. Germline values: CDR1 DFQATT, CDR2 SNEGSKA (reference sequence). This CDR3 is CSAWVVGGASYEQYF.

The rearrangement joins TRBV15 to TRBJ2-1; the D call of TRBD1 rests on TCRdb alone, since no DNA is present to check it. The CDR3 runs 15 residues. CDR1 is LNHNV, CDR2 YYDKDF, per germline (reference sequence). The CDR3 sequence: CATSSEQPLRDEQLF.

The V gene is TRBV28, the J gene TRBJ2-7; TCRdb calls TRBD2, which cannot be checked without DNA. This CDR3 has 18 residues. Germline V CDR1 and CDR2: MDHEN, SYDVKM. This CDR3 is CASSFVGLAGGPPHEQYF. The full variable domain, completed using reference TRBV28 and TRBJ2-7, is DVKVTQSSRYLVKRTGEKVFLECVQDMDHENMFWYRQDPGLGLRLIYFSYDVKMKEKGDIPEGYSVSREKKERFSLILESASTNQTSMYLCASSFVGLAGGPPHEQYFGPGTRLTVT.

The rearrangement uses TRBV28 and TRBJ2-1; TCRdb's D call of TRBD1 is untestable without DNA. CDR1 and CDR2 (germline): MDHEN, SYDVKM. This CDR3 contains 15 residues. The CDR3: CASSLLGDLIHEQFF.

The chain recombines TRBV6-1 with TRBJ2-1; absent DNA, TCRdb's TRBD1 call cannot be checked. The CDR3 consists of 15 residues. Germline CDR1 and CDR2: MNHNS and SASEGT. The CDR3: CASSTGTEAYNEQFF.

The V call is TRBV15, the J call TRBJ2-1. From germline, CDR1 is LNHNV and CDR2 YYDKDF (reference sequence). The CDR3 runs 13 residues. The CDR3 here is CATSRDPFNEQFF.

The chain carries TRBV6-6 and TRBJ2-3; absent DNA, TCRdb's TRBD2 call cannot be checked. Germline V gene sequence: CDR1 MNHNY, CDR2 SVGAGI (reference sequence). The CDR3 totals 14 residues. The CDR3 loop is CASSPGLLTDTQYF.

The chain's CDR3 is CASSQDWRGGGYEQYF. This chain uses TRBV4-1 with TRBJ2-7; TCRdb outputs TRBD1, but without DNA this stays unchecked. Germline V gene lookup returns CDR1 MGHRA and CDR2 YSYEKL. The CDR3 runs to 16 residues.

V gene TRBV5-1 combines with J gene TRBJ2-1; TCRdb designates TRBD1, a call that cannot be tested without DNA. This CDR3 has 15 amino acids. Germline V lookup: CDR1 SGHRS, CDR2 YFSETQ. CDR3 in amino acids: CASSLELTGFHEQFF.

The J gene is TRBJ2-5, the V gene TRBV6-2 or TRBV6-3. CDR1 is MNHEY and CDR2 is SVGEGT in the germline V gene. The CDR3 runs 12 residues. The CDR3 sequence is CAIKLTQETQYF.

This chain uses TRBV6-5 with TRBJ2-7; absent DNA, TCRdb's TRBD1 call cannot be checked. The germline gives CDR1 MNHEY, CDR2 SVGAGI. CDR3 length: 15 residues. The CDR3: CASSQGLGDSYEQYF.

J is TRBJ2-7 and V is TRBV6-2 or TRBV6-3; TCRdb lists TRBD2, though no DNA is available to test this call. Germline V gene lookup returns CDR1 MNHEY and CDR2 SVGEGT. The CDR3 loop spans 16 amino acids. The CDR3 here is CASSYMASGTTYEQYF.